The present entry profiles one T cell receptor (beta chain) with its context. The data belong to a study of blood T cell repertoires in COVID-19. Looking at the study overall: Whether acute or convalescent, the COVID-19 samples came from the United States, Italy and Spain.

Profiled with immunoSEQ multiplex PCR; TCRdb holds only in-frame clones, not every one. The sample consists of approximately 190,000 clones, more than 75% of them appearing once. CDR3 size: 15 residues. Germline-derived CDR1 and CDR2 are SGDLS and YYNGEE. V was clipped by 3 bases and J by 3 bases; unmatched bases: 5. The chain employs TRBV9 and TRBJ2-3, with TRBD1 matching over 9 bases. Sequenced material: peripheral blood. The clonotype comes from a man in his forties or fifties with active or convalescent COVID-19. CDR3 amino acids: CASSAWTGETDTQYF. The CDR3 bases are TGTGCCAGCAGCGCTTGGACAGGGGAGACAGATACGCAGTATTTT.